This T cell receptor (beta chain) was profiled in a study of blood T cell repertoires in COVID-19. Study at large: T cells, B-cell-depleted T cells, or PBMCs provided the cDNA or gDNA that served as material.

Cohort assignment relied on participant-reported clinical history. Exposed volunteers were people who met a COVID-19 case within 2 weeks before study entry. The CDR3 runs 14 residues. V gave up 7 bases and J gave up 0 bases; unmatched junction bases: 4. Germline values: CDR1 SGHRS, CDR2 YFSETQ. Authors' data handling: The assay estimated nucleated cells by amplifying reference gene primers. Assay: immunoSEQ multiplex PCR; the TCRdb copy retains only in-frame clones and omits some. V, J and clone size are those of that table, while D and trimming were read from the DNA. The data show 200,000 to 250,000 clones, over 70% seen once.

The chain carries TRBV5-1 and TRBJ2-3; 8 bases agree with TRBD2. The sequence derives from a woman in her twenties or thirties who had been exposed to COVID-19. Sequencing was performed on PBMCs or T cells enriched from blood (not recorded which). CDR3 protein: CASDTSGSTDTQYF. Here the CDR3 DNA reads TGCGCCAGCGATACTAGCGGAAGCACAGATACGCAGTATTTT.